A single sample is the source of the 9 T cell receptor beta chains below, sequenced in a study of radiotherapy plus CTLA-4 blockade in lung cancer. Data came from immunoSEQ multiplex PCR; TCRdb stores just in-frame clones and leaves some out. This sample carries roughly 100,000 clones, more than 70% of them seen once, and the ten largest clones take 2.4%. The sample consisted of peripheral blood, taken from a patient treated with radiotherapy plus ipilimumab. The receptor source for this set is a human donor with non-small cell lung cancer that progressed on radiotherapy plus ipilimumab. Some clones in this sample may be carry-over from other donors' samples.

The chain joins TRBV7-2 to TRBJ1-5; the match to TRBD1 covers 10 bases. This CDR3 contains 16 residues. Trimming took 1 base from V and 6 from J; bases not matched to a gene: 6. Looked up from germline, CDR1 is SGHTA and CDR2 is FQGNSA. CDR3 protein: CASSLVGTGASQPQHF. CDR3 sequence (DNA): TGTGCCAGCAGCTTAGTAGGGACAGGGGCCTCTCAGCCCCAGCATTTT.

V usage is TRBV6-1 and J usage is TRBJ2-2, with 9 nucleotides matching TRBD2. The CDR3 runs 17 residues. V trimming: 4 bases; J trimming: 7 bases; junction bases outside the gene matches: 13. Germline CDR1 is MNHNS and CDR2 is SASEGT. CDR3 amino acids: CASSGSSGALSHGELFF. CDR3 nucleotide sequence: TGTGCCAGCAGTGGATCTAGCGGGGCCTTAAGCCACGGGGAGCTGTTTTTT.

The chain uses TRBV7-8 and TRBJ2-2; 8 bases fit TRBD1. J lost 4 bases, V lost 4 bases, and 2 bases had no gene match. Germline assignment: CDR1 SGHVS and CDR2 FQNEAQ. The length of the CDR3 is 14 residues. DNA of the CDR3: TGTGCCAGCAGCTGGGACAGGATCACCGGGGAGCTGTTTTTT. Amino acids: CASSWDRITGELFF.

This clone appeared once. The J gene is TRBJ1-2, the V gene TRBV19, with D perhaps matching TRBD1 (6 bases). V gave up 4 bases and J gave up 7 bases, with 13 bases separating them. Per germline, CDR1 LNHDA and CDR2 SQIVND (reference sequence). This CDR3 has 13 residues. CDR3 DNA: TGTGCCAGTAGTACACAGGGTTTCTCTGGCTACACCTTC. The encoded protein is CASSTQGFSGYTF.

The gene calls are TRBV5-6 and TRBJ1-2; possibly TRBD1 for D (5 bases). Germline V gene lookup returns CDR1 SGHDT and CDR2 YYEEEE. The V end was cut by 2 bases, the J end by 0 bases, with 14 bases between. CDR3 size: 16 residues. The CDR3 bases are TGTGCCAGCAGCTTAGGTGGGTTCAGGGCTAACTATGGCTACACCTTC. This codes for CASSLGGFRANYGYTF.

The chain uses TRBV6-1 and TRBJ1-6; D gene uncertain. Germline CDR1 reads MNHNS; CDR2 reads SASEGT. Trimming pared 1 base from V and 15 bases from J, leaving 16 bases between. The CDR3 totals 14 residues. Written as DNA, the CDR3 is TGTGCCAGCAGTGAAGGGGTAGATCGTGGCCTCCTCCACTTT. Translation gives CASSEGVDRGLLHF.

The chain uses TRBV18 and TRBJ2-7; TRBD2 matches at 7 bases. The V and J ends lost 1 base and 0 bases, in that order; junction bases with no gene match: 3. CDR1 and CDR2 (germline): KGHSH, LQKENI. The CDR3 is made up of 15 amino acids. CDR3 amino acids: CASSPRTRISYEQYF. The CDR3 region has the DNA TGTGCCAGCTCACCACGGACTAGAATCTCCTACGAGCAGTACTTC.

The chain employs TRBV18 and TRBJ1-2, with no clear D. V was shortened by 2 bases and J by 3 bases, with 13 bases between the two germline ends. Germline values: CDR1 KGHSH, CDR2 LQKENI. CDR3 size: 15 residues. CDR3 nucleotides: TGTGCCAGCTCACCAAATCCCCGGGTATACTATGGCTACACCTTC. It encodes CASSPNPRVYYGYTF.

The chain couples TRBV30 to TRBJ2-1, with TRBD2 matching 15 bases. Germline V gene sequence: CDR1 GTSNPN, CDR2 SVGIG (reference sequence). V shed 4 bases, J shed 0 bases, and the junction held 7 bases outside the gene matches. CDR3 length equals 18 residues. The CDR3 DNA reads TGTGCCTGGAAGGGAGGACTAGCGGGGGGGTTCTCCTACAATGAGCAGTTCTTC. It yields the protein CAWKGGLAGGFSYNEQFF.